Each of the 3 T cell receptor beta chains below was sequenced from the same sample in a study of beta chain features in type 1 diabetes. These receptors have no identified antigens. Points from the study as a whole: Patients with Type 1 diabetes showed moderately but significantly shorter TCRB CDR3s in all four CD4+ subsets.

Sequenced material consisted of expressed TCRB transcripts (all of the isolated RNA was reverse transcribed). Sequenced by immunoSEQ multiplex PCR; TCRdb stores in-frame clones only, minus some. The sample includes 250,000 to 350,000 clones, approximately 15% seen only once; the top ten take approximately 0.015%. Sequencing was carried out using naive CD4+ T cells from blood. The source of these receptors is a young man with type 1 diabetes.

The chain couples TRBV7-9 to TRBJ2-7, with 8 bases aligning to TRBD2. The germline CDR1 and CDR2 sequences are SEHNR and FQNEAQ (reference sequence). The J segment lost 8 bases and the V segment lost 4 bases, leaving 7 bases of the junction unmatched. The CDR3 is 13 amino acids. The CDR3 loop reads CASSYGGGQKQYF. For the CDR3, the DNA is TGTGCCAGCAGCTACGGGGGGGGTCAAAAGCAGTACTTC.

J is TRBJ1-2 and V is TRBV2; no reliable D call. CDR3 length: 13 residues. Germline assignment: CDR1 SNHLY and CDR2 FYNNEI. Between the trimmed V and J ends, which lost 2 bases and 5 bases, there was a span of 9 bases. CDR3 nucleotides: TGTGCCAGCAGTGAAATTTCAGTTTATGGCTACACCTTC. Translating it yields CASSEISVYGYTF.

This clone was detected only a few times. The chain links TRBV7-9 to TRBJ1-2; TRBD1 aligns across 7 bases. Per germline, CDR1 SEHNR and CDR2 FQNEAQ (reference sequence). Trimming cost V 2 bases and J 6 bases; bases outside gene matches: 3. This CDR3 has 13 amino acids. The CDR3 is CASSLYTGDGYTF. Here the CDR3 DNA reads TGTGCCAGCAGCTTATACACAGGGGATGGCTACACCTTC.